This T cell receptor beta chain was observed in a study of T cell changes during pregnancy in multiple sclerosis (dated by TCRdb to the late 2010s). Regarding the research as a whole: In women with multiple sclerosis, the researchers looked at how the T cell repertoire shifted as pregnancy progressed.

The V end loses 1 base and the J end loses 0 bases, and a stretch of 18 bases separates them. CDR1 and CDR2, per the germline V gene, are SQVTM and ANQGSEA. The cysteine opens and the phenylalanine closes a CDR3 of 17 amino acids. Only the CDR3 DNA is retained, 51 bases long and in frame from the first base. Preparation of the library involved the immunoSEQ multiplex PCR assay. As stored in TCRdb, this immuneACCESS dataset retains in-frame rearrangements with V and J assigned. A fraction of the clones does not appear; measured against another copy, unresolved V genes explain less than half of the discrepancy, and the remainder lacks a known reason. A total of roughly 51,000 clones appear in this sample, roughly 94% of them only once. Roughly 5.5% of the sample rests with the top ten. On this clone: No antigen is known for it. No quality values exist for individual bases; no much larger clone is one base distant.

This chain is built from TRBV29-1 and TRBJ2-5; tentative D gene TRBD2, with 5 bases matching. The clonotype comes from a female donor with multiple sclerosis, enrolled in a pregnancy study. This specimen consisted of CD8+ T cells from peripheral blood mononuclear cells, obtained before pregnancy. Here the CDR3 is given as CSVEGGSGPGYQETQYF. DNA sequence: TGCAGCGTTGAAGGAGGGTCCGGACCGGGGTACCAAGAGACCCAGTACTTC.